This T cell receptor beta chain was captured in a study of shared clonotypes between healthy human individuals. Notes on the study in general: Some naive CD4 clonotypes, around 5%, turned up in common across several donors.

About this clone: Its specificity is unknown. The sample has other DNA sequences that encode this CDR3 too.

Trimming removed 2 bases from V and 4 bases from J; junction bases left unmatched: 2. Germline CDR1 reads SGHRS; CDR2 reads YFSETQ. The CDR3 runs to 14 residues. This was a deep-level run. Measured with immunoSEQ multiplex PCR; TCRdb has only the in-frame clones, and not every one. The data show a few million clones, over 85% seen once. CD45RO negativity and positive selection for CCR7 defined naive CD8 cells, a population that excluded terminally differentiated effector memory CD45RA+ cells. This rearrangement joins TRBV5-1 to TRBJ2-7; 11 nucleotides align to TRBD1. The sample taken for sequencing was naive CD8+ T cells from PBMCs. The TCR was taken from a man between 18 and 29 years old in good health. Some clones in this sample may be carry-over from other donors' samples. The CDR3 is CASSLGQGAYEQYF. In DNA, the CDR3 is TGCGCCAGCAGCTTAGGACAGGGGGCGTACGAGCAGTACTTC.